Listed here are 3 T cell receptor beta chains from one sample, sequenced in a study of blood T cells in healthy people across ages. A second PCR of roughly 6 to 12 cycles used a sample-barcoded 5' primer and a J-beta primer mix. TCRdb fed the 5' RACE reads into MiXCR, producing one record per CDR3 protein. The sample holds about 1 million distinct CDR3 sequences, 35% to 50% seen once. The specimen sequenced was blood. The source of these receptors is a woman in her sixties in good health.

The CDR3 protein is CASTHSGSGPNEQFF. In nucleotides, the CDR3 is TGTGCCAGCACCCATAGCGGGAGTGGGCCCAATGAGCAGTTCTTC. V usage is TRBV6-1 and J usage is TRBJ2-1; 9 bases are shared with TRBD2. V lost 7 bases, J lost 6 bases, and 10 bases stayed unmatched. Germline V lookup: CDR1 MNHNS, CDR2 SASEGT. This CDR3 is 15 amino acids long.

This clonotype was observed a few times. V and J are TRBV20-1 and TRBJ2-1, with D uncertain. This CDR3 has 12 amino acids. Trimming pared 6 bases from V and 9 bases from J, leaving 15 bases between. CDR1 DFQATT and CDR2 SNEGSKA come from the germline V gene (reference sequence). CDR3 sequence: CSALYDNSEQFF. CDR3 bases: TGCAGTGCCCTATATGATAACAGTGAGCAGTTCTTC.

The V gene is TRBV27, the J gene TRBJ1-1; perhaps TRBD1 as D (5 bases). V was shortened by 2 bases and J by 1 base, with 17 bases between the two germline ends. CDR1 MNHEY and CDR2 SMNVEV come from the germline V gene (reference sequence). The CDR3 runs 17 residues. DNA of the CDR3: TGTGCCAGCAGTTTAAAGGTCCCCGCCGGGGGGAACACTGAAGCTTTCTTT. Encoded protein: CASSLKVPAGGNTEAFF.